One and the same sample provided the 14 T cell receptor beta chains below, sequenced in a study of cytomegalovirus exposure and HLA in healthy donors. The study ran its PCR with 60 Vbeta and 13 Jbeta primers. Sequencing was performed with immunoSEQ multiplex PCR; in TCRdb, only in-frame clones are kept and a portion is missing. Of approximately 180,000 clones listed, 80% are singletons. The sequenced material came from PBMCs. These receptors came from a man aged 25 to 40 in good health and CMV-seropositive.

This chain connects TRBV7-9 to TRBJ2-5, with D hard to call. The germline V and J ends were trimmed by 0 bases and 1 base, with 6 bases remaining between them. This CDR3 is 14 amino acids long. CDR1 and CDR2 (germline): SEHNR, FQNEAQ (reference sequence). The CDR3, as DNA: TGTGCCAGCAGCTTAGCTGGAGCCCAAGAGACCCAGTACTTC. It encodes CASSLAGAQETQYF.

This chain joins TRBV15 and TRBJ1-2; D is possibly TRBD1 (6 bases). V gave up 0 bases and J gave up 9 bases, with 17 bases separating them. Germline-derived CDR1 and CDR2 are LNHNV and YYDKDF (reference sequence). This CDR3 has 15 amino acids. The CDR3 DNA follows: TGTGCCACCAGCAGAGATCGACAGGAGGTTATGAGCTACACCTTC. Its translation is CATSRDRQEVMSYTF.

The chain recombines TRBV4-3 with TRBJ2-1; TRBD2 matches at 9 bases. CDR1 LGHNA and CDR2 YSLEER come from the germline V gene. J lost 2 bases, V lost 2 bases, and 13 bases had no gene match. CDR3 length: 19 amino acids. CDR3 sequence: CASSQYGGLTSGAYNEQFF. CDR3 nucleotides: TGCGCCAGCAGCCAATATGGGGGCCTGACTAGCGGCGCCTACAATGAGCAGTTCTTC.

This clone has more than one count but fewer than ten. V is TRBV10-2 and J is TRBJ1-4; D unresolved. The CDR3 spans 11 residues. From germline, CDR1 is WSHSY and CDR2 SAAADI. The V and J ends lost 7 bases and 8 bases respectively, with 8 bases between them. The CDR3 is CASKFGEKLFF. The CDR3 DNA follows: TGCGCCAGCAAATTTGGCGAAAAACTGTTTTTT.

The CDR3 nucleotides are TGTGCCAGCAGCCAGTGGACTAGCGCAGATACGCAGTATTTT. Its protein product is CASSQWTSADTQYF. The genes are TRBV7-3 and TRBJ2-3, with TRBD2 matching 9 bases. This CDR3 has 14 residues. V gave up 5 bases and J gave up 4 bases; unmatched junction bases: 4. Germline V gene sequence: CDR1 SGHTA, CDR2 FQGTGA.

V and J are TRBV5-1 and TRBJ2-2; TRBD2 matches at 8 bases. From germline, CDR1 is SGHRS and CDR2 YFSETQ. Trimming took 3 bases from V and 2 from J; bases not matched to a gene: 6. The CDR3 is 16 amino acids. The CDR3 loop is CASSSGTSINTGELFF. The CDR3 bases are TGCGCCAGCAGCTCGGGGACTAGTATAAACACCGGGGAGCTGTTTTTT.

This clone was seen a handful of times. CDR3 in DNA: TGTGCCAGCAGCTTGGCCCAGCGGGAGACCCAGTACTTC. This gives the protein CASSLAQRETQYF. J is TRBJ2-5 and V is TRBV5-6; perhaps TRBD2 as D (5 bases). With 0 bases removed from V and 5 bases from J, the gap between germline ends came to 8 bases. CDR3 length equals 13 residues. Germline V gene lookup returns CDR1 SGHDT and CDR2 YYEEEE.

The V call is TRBV28, the J call TRBJ2-5; TRBD2 might be the D (6 bases). Trimming pared 5 bases from V and 5 bases from J, leaving 24 bases between. Germline CDR1 is MDHEN and CDR2 is SYDVKM. The length of the CDR3 is 17 residues. The CDR3 nucleotides are TGTGCCAGCAGTCCTCTTAGCGGAAGGGGTTTTGTGGAGACCCAGTACTTC. Its protein product is CASSPLSGRGFVETQYF.

This clone was seen only a few times. V is TRBV5-1 and J is TRBJ2-2; TRBD2 aligns across 14 bases. The J segment lost 5 bases and the V segment lost 3 bases, leaving 6 bases of the junction unmatched. Germline CDR1 SGHRS, CDR2 YFSETQ. This CDR3 contains 17 residues. For the CDR3, the DNA is TGCGCCAGCAGCTGGACTAGCGGGGGGTCTCTTACCGGGGAGCTGTTTTTT. This encodes CASSWTSGGSLTGELFF.

V and J are TRBV12-5 and TRBJ2-1; 10 bases are shared with TRBD2. Per germline, CDR1 LGHNT and CDR2 FRNRAP. J lost 8 bases, V lost 4 bases, and 8 bases had no gene match. The CDR3 has 15 residues. CDR3 in amino acids: CASGSAGGPKDEQFF. The CDR3 nucleotides are TGTGCTAGTGGTTCAGCGGGAGGGCCCAAGGATGAGCAGTTCTTC.

This clone turned up a few times. V usage is TRBV11-2 and J usage is TRBJ2-3; TRBD2 agrees at 9 bases. In germline, CDR1 is SGHAT, CDR2 FQNNGV. Trimming removed 5 bases from V and 0 bases from J; junction bases left unmatched: 6. The CDR3 is 16 residues long. This chain's CDR3 is CASSPNLAGSTDTQYF. CDR3 nucleotide sequence: TGTGCCAGCAGCCCCAATCTAGCGGGGAGCACAGATACGCAGTATTTT.

The chain carries TRBV5-4 and TRBJ2-1, with D possibly matching TRBD1 (6 bases). V was trimmed by 5 bases and J by 3 bases, leaving 9 bases between them. Germline V lookup: CDR1 SGHNT, CDR2 YYREEE (reference sequence). CDR3 length: 13 amino acids. The DNA for the CDR3 is TGTGCCAGCAGACTGGACAGCTACAATGAGCAGTTCTTC. This sequence encodes CASRLDSYNEQFF.

The rearrangement uses TRBV5-1 and TRBJ2-3; no reliable D call. Germline V lookup: CDR1 SGHRS, CDR2 YFSETQ. The CDR3 runs 15 residues. Trimming removed 0 bases at V and 0 bases at J, with 8 bases between. The CDR3, as DNA: TGCGCCAGCAGCTTGGATCTCAGGAGCACAGATACGCAGTATTTT. It yields the protein CASSLDLRSTDTQYF.

The sample holds one count of this clone. The chain is built from TRBV6-1 and TRBJ1-4; possibly TRBD1 for D (5 bases). The germline V gene has CDR1 MNHNS and CDR2 SASEGT. Trimming removed 6 bases at V and 0 bases at J, with 11 bases between. This CDR3 region has 15 residues. CDR3 residues: CASSAAGPTNEKLFF. For the CDR3, the DNA is TGTGCCAGCAGCGCCGCAGGGCCAACTAATGAAAAACTGTTTTTT.